The source of this T cell receptor beta chain is a study of T-cell memory formation after mild COVID-19 (dated by TCRdb to the early 2020s). Context from the whole study: Most TCR sequence clusters were specific to one of the two donors. The cohort comprised two young, previously healthy adult volunteers, one female and one male. In two donors, T-cell clones that expanded and contracted after mild COVID-19 were tracked by sequencing TCRalpha and TCRbeta repertoires over time. The paper's findings and limits, for the study overall: Some responding clones were found in pre-infection memory, which suggests that pre-existing cross-reactive memory T cells took part in the SARS-CoV-2 response. Contracting CD4+ clones turned up mainly in the CM and EM memory subsets, whereas EMRA was where CD8+ clones were enriched. Only two mild cases were covered by the study, and larger cohorts that include severe cases with pre-infection samples were considered necessary. Whether the second-wave clones peaking on day 37 were SARS-CoV-2 specific was not confirmed. From day 15 to 85, contracting clones showed balanced CD4/CD8 phenotypes, whereas a second wave of clones that expanded from day 15 to 37 leaned towards CD4+.

This clonotype was found a few times. Its antigen target is currently unknown. No much larger clone exists at a distance of one base, and base qualities are not known. The germline V gene gives CDR1 as ENHRY and CDR2 as SYGVKD. V is clipped by 4 bases and J by 0 bases, and the sequence between their germline boundaries is 11 bases long. Spanning cysteine to phenylalanine, the CDR3 consists of 15 amino acids. Only the CDR3 DNA is retained, 45 bases long and in frame from the first base. PBMCs were isolated by Ficoll-Paque density gradient centrifugation. This sample was sequenced with an Illumina NovaSeq 6000. Using 5'RACE with constant-segment primers, TCRalpha and TCRbeta cDNA libraries were constructed, with sample barcodes and unique molecular identifiers added in the process. Trizol reagent was used to extract RNA from every sample. The libraries were amplified in two PCR steps, and the second step added a second sample barcode and Illumina TruSeq adapters. Sequencing of libraries was performed on an Illumina NovaSeq with 2 x 150 bp paired-end reads. As for the original processing: The reads were demultiplexed and collapsed into UMI-guided consensus sequences using migec v1.2.7. Using mixcr v2.1.11, the UMI consensuses were aligned to TRA and TRB V and J templates and assembled into clonotypes. Clonotypes were classified as expanded or contracted when called significant by both edgeR and NoisET, with noise models trained on biological replicates. For edgeR calls, the thresholds were a false discovery rate-adjusted p below 0.01 and a log2 fold-change of 1. As an exploratory analysis of dynamics, PCA with hierarchical clustering was applied to max-normalized trajectories of the 1000 most abundant clonotypes. Separately sequenced CD4+ and CD8+ repertoires were used to assign the CD4 or CD8 phenotype of responding clones. The public reads were quality trimmed at Q25 with fastp and then assembled into clones with MiXCR by TCRdb, keeping productive beta chains. Each entry merges the rows of one CDR3 protein and shows their most common DNA and genes. What appears here as the V and J calls and clone size reflects TCRdb's work, not the paper's. The sample table shows approximately 500,000 distinct CDR3 sequences, and more than 20% are seen once. The ten largest clones add up to roughly an eighth of the sample.

The specimen sequenced was PBMCs or a T cell subset sorted from them (not recorded which). The sequence joins TRBV10-3 to TRBJ2-3; possibly the D gene is TRBD2, per 5 matching bases. The sequence was collected from an adult woman who had mild COVID-19 (a few samples of this study predate the infection). The sample titles of this study are shuffled in the database, so cell type and time point are left out; the donor was told from shared clones. In nucleotides, the sequence is TGTGCCATCAGTGGAGGGTCAGCGAGCACAGATACGCAGTATTTT. Its protein product is CAISGGSASTDTQYF.